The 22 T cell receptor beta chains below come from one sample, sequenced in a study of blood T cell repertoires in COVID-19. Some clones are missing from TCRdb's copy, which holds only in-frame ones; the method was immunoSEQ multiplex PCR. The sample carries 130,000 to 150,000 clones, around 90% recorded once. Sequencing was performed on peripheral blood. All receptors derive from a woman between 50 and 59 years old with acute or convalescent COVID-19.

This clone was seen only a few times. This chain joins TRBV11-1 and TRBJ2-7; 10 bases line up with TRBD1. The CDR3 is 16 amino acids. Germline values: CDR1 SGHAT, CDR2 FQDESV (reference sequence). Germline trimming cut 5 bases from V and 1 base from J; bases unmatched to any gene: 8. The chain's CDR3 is CASSARDRGGSYEQYF. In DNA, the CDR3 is TGTGCCAGCAGCGCCCGGGACAGGGGAGGTTCCTACGAGCAGTACTTC.

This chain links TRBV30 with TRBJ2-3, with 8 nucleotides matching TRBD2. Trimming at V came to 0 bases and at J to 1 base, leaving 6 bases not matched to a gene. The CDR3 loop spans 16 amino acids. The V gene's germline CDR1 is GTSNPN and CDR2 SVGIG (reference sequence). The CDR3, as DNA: TGTGCCTGGAGTGTACTTAGCGGGGAGGGCACAGATACGCAGTATTTT. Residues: CAWSVLSGEGTDTQYF.

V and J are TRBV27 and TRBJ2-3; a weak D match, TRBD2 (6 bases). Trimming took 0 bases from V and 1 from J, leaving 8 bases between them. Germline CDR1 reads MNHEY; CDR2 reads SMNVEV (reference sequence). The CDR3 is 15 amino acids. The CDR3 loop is CASSLSSGGTDTQYF. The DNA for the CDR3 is TGTGCCAGCAGTTTATCTAGCGGAGGCACAGATACGCAGTATTTT.

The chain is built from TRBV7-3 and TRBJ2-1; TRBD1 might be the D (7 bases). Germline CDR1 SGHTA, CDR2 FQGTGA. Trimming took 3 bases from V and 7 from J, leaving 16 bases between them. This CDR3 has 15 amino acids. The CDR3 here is CASSFSRQGGNEQFF. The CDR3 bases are TGTGCCAGCAGCTTCTCTCGCCAGGGGGGAAATGAGCAGTTCTTC.

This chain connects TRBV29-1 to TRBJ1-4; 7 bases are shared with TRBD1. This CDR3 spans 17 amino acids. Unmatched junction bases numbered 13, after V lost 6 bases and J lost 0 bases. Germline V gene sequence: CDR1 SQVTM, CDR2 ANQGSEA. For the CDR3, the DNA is TGCAGCGTCAGACCCCGGGACAGTGACCCAACTAATGAAAAACTGTTTTTT. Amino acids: CSVRPRDSDPTNEKLFF.

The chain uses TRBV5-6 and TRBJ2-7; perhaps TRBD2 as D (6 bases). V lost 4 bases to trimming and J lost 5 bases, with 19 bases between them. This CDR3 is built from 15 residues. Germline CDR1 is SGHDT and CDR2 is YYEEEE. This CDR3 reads CASSLGGTQSHEQYF. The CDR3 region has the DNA TGTGCCAGCAGCCTTGGCGGGACCCAGTCGCACGAGCAGTACTTC. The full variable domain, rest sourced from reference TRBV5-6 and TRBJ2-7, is DAGVTQSPTHLIKTRGQQVTLRCSPKSGHDTVSWYQQALGQGPQFIFQYYEEEERQRGNFPDRFSGHQFPNYSSELNVNALLLGDSALYLCASSLGGTQSHEQYFGPGTRLTVT.

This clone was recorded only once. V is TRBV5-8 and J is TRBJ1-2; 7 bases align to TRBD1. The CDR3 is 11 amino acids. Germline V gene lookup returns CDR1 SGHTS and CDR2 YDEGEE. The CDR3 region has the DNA TGTGGGAGAGGGGGCGACTATGGCTACACCTTC. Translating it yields CGRGGDYGYTF. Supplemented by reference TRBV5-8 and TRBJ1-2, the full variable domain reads EAGVTQSPTHLIKTRGQQATLRCSPISGHTSVYWYQQALGLGLQFLLWYDEGEERNRGNFPPRFSGRQFPNYSSELNVNALELEDSALYLCGRGGDYGYTFGSGTRLTVV.

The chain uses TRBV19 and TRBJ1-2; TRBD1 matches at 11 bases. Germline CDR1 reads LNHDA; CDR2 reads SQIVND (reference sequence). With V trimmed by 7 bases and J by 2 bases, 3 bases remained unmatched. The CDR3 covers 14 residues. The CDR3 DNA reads TGTGCCAGTAAAGGGACAGGGGGAAACTATGGCTACACCTTC. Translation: CASKGTGGNYGYTF.

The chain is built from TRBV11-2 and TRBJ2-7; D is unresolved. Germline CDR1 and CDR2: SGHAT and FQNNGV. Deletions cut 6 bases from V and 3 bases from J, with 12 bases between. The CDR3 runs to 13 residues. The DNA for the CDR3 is TGTGCCAGCAGTTACCGACACGGCTACGAGCAGTACTTC. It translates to CASSYRHGYEQYF. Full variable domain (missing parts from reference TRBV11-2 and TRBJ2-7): EAGVAQSPRYKIIEKRQSVAFWCNPISGHATLYWYQQILGQGPKLLIQFQNNGVVDDSQLPKDRFSAERLKGVDSTLKIQPAKLEDSAVYLCASSYRHGYEQYFGPGTRLTVT.

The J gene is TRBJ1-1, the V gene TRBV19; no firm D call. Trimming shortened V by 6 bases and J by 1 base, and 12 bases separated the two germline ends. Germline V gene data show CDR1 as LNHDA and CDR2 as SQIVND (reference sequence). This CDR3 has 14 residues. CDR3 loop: CASRRWEGNTEAFF. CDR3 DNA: TGTGCCAGTAGACGATGGGAGGGGAACACTGAAGCTTTCTTT.

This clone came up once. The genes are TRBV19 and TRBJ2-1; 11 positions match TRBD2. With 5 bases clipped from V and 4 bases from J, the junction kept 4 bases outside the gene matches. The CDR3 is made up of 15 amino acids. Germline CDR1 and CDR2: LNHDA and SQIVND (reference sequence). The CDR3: CASSQTSGTYNEQFF. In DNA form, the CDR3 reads TGTGCCAGTAGTCAGACTAGCGGGACTTACAATGAGCAGTTCTTC.

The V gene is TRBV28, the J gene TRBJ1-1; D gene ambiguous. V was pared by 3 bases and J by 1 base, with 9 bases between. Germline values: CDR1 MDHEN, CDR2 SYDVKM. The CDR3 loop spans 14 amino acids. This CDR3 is CASSFWGGNTEAFF. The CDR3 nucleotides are TGTGCCAGCAGTTTTTGGGGAGGGAACACTGAAGCTTTCTTT.

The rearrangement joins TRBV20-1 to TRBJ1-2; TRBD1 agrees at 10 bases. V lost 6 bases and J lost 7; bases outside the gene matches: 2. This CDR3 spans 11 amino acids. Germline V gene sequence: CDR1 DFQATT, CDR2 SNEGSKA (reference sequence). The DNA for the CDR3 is TGCAGTGCGGGACAGGGGCTTGGCTACACCTTC. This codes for CSAGQGLGYTF.

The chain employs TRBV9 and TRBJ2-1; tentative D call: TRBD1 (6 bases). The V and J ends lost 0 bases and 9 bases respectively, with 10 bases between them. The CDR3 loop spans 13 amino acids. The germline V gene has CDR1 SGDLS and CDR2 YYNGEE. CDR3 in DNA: TGTGCCAGCAGCGTAGCGGTAGGGGGTGAGCAGTTCTTC. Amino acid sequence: CASSVAVGGEQFF.

CDR3 DNA sequence: TGCGCCAGCTGGGACCACAGCGGGGGGCCTTTAGACTACGAGCAGTACTTC. It codes for CASWDHSGGPLDYEQYF. The rearrangement joins TRBV5-1 to TRBJ2-7, with TRBD2 matching 9 bases. Germline lookup yields CDR1 SGHRS and CDR2 YFSETQ. The CDR3 is 17 residues long. The V segment lost 7 bases and the J segment 3 bases; nucleotides outside the gene matches: 17.

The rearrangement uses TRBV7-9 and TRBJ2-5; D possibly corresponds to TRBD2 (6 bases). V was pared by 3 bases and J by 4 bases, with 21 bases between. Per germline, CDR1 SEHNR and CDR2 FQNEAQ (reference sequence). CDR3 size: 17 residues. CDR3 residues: CASSFPTDYLMAETQYF. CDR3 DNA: TGTGCCAGCAGCTTCCCGACGGACTACCTAATGGCAGAGACCCAGTACTTC.

The CDR3: CASSPGQTSGNTIYF. DNA for the CDR3: TGTGCCAGCAGCCCCGGACAGACCTCTGGAAACACCATATATTTT. The genes are TRBV5-5 and TRBJ1-3; a weak D match, TRBD1 (6 bases). Germline loops: CDR1 SGHKS, CDR2 YYEKEE (reference sequence). The CDR3 is 15 residues long. V was shortened by 4 bases and J by 0 bases, with 11 bases between the two germline ends.

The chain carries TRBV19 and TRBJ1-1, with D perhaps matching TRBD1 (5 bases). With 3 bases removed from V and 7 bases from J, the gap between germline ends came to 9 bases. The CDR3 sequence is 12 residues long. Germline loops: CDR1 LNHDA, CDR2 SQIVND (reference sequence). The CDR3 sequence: CASSIRTNEAFF. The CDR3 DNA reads TGTGCCAGTAGTATCAGGACAAATGAAGCTTTCTTT. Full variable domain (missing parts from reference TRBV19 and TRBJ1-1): DGGITQSPKYLFRKEGQNVTLSCEQNLNHDAMYWYRQDPGQGLRLIYYSQIVNDFQKGDIAEGYSVSREKKESFPLTVTSAQKNPTAFYLCASSIRTNEAFFGQGTRLTVV.

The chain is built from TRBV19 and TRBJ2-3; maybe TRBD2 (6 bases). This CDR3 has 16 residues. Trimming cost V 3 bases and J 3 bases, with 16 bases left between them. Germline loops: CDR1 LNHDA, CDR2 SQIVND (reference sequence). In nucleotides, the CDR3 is TGTGCCAGTAGTATTAGCGGCGGGGAGTGGACAGATACGCAGTATTTT. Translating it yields CASSISGGEWTDTQYF.

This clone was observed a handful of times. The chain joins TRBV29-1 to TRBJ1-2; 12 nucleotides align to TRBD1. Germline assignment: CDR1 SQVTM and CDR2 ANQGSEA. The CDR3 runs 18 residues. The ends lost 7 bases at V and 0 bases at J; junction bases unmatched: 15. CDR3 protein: CSGWGGTGGFRTNYGYTF. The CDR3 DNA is TGCAGCGGTTGGGGCGGGACAGGGGGCTTTCGTACTAACTATGGCTACACCTTC.

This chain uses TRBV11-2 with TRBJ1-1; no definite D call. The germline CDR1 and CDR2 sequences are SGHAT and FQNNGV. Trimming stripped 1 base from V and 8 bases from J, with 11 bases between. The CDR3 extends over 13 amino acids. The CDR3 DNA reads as TGTGCCAGCAGCTTAGGGCCGGGAGCCGAAGCTTTCTTT. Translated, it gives CASSLGPGAEAFF. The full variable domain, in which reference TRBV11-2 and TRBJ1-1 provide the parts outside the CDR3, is EAGVAQSPRYKIIEKRQSVAFWCNPISGHATLYWYQQILGQGPKLLIQFQNNGVVDDSQLPKDRFSAERLKGVDSTLKIQPAKLEDSAVYLCASSLGPGAEAFFGQGTRLTVV.

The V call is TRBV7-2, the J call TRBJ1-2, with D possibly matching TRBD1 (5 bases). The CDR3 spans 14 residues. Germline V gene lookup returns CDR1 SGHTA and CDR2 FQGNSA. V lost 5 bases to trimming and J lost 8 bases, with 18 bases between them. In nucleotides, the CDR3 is TGTGCCAGCAGCCAAGACGGGGGGTCGAGAGGCTACACCTTC. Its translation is CASSQDGGSRGYTF.